This T cell receptor beta chain was identified during a study of T cell repertoires in cytomegalovirus infection. The J segment lost 1 base and the V segment lost 1 base, leaving 4 bases of the junction unmatched. CDR1 and CDR2 from the germline V gene are LNHDA and SQIVND (reference sequence). The CDR3 is made up of 16 amino acids. TCRdb re-called the reads through MiXCR, storing one row per CDR3 protein. Of about a million distinct CDR3 sequences in the sample, roughly 30% were seen once. A word on this clonotype: Its specificity is unknown.

The rearrangement joins TRBV19 to TRBJ2-4; TRBD1 matches 7 bases. The receptor was derived from a human donor in good health (CMV status not recorded). Some clones in this sample may be carry-over from other donors' samples. The sequences come from cultured CD8+ T cells from PBMCs, collected from culture after CMV antigen stimulation. The CDR3 nucleotides read TGTGCCAGTAGTATAGTGGGCAGGGGGGCCAAAAACATTCAGTACTTC. It yields the protein CASSIVGRGAKNIQYF.